These 30 T cell receptor beta chains came from one sample sequenced in a study of OX40 agonist ivuxolimab in advanced cancers. The method was immunoSEQ multiplex PCR; TCRdb's version includes in-frame clones alone and lacks a portion of them. The table includes 35,000 to 45,000 clones, less than 85% detected once. The material sequenced was CD4+ or CD8+ T cells sorted from blood, taken in a trial of the OX40 agonist ivuxolimab. The receptors were gathered from an adult with an advanced solid tumor such as melanoma, head and neck, liver or kidney cancer.

The chain combines TRBV15 with TRBJ1-5; TRBD1 is a possible D gene (5 bases). V was pared by 3 bases and J by 4 bases, with 10 bases between. The CDR3 has 14 residues. Germline V CDR1 and CDR2: LNHNV, YYDKDF (reference sequence). The CDR3 here is CATSRGTMNQPQHF. The CDR3 nucleotides are TGTGCCACCAGCAGGGGGACTATGAATCAGCCCCAGCATTTT.

The gene calls are TRBV25-1 and TRBJ1-4, with a tentative D call TRBD1 (5 bases). Trimming stripped 0 bases from V and 1 base from J, with 12 bases between. Germline V gives CDR1 MGHDK, CDR2 SYGVNS. The CDR3 covers 17 residues. The CDR3 loop is CASSEYLGGGTNEKLFF. CDR3 nucleotides: TGTGCCAGCAGTGAATATTTGGGGGGAGGAACTAATGAAAAACTGTTTTTT.

This sequence joins TRBV7-2 and TRBJ2-3; the D is unclear. V was shortened by 2 bases and J by 4 bases, with 1 base between the two germline ends. The CDR3 sequence is 11 residues long. Germline CDR1 SGHTA, CDR2 FQGNSA. CDR3: CASSLSDTQYF. The CDR3 nucleotides read TGTGCCAGCAGCTTATCAGATACGCAGTATTTT.

The CDR3 region is CASSGGTGRFYEQYF. CDR3 nucleotides: TGTGCCAGTAGTGGGGGGACAGGGAGGTTCTACGAGCAGTACTTC. This rearrangement joins TRBV19 to TRBJ2-7; 9 nucleotides agree with TRBD1. Trimming at V came to 5 bases and at J to 3 bases, leaving 8 bases not matched to a gene. Germline CDR1 and CDR2: LNHDA and SQIVND (reference sequence). This CDR3 comprises 15 residues.

V is TRBV5-1 and J is TRBJ2-2; 9 bases agree with TRBD1. The CDR3 totals 16 residues. With V trimmed by 4 bases and J by 3 bases, 7 bases remained unmatched. The germline V gene encodes CDR1 SGHRS and CDR2 YFSETQ. The chain's CDR3 is CASSDGGTGYTGELFF. CDR3 nucleotide sequence: TGCGCCAGCAGCGACGGTGGGACAGGGTACACCGGGGAGCTGTTTTTT.

The genes are TRBV7-3 and TRBJ2-3; TRBD1 agrees at 11 bases. Trimming took 5 bases from V and 3 from J; bases not matched to a gene: 7. The CDR3 length is 16 residues. Germline CDR1 is SGHTA and CDR2 is FQGTGA. The CDR3 protein is CASSTPGQGGTDTQYF. Written as DNA, the CDR3 is TGTGCCAGCAGCACCCCGGGACAGGGGGGGACAGATACGCAGTATTTT. Based on the CDR3 plus reference TRBV7-3 and TRBJ2-3, the full variable domain is GAGVSQTPSNKVTEKGKYVELRCDPISGHTALYWYRQSLGQGPEFLIYFQGTGAADDSGLPNDRFFAVRPEGSVSTLKIQRTERGDSAVYLCASSTPGQGGTDTQYFGPGTRLTVL.

This chain uses TRBV18 with TRBJ2-2; D is unclear. This CDR3 has 14 amino acids. CDR1 and CDR2 from the germline V gene are KGHSH and LQKENI. V was pared by 6 bases and J by 6 bases, with 14 bases between. Here the CDR3 reads CASSPSAGPGELFF. DNA of the CDR3: TGTGCCAGCTCGCCCAGCGCAGGTCCCGGGGAGCTGTTTTTT.

The rearrangement uses TRBV29-1 and TRBJ2-3; possible D gene TRBD1, 7 bases. This CDR3 is built from 14 residues. Germline V CDR1 and CDR2: SQVTM, ANQGSEA. V was trimmed by 4 bases and J by 1 base, leaving 12 bases between them. DNA for the CDR3: TGCAGCGTTGTGGAGGGGGCTGGCACAGATACGCAGTATTTT. As protein: CSVVEGAGTDTQYF.

The chain is built from TRBV19 and TRBJ2-3; TRBD2 is a possible D gene (6 bases). The CDR3 totals 14 residues. Germline V gives CDR1 LNHDA, CDR2 SQIVND (reference sequence). V shed 4 bases and J shed 6 bases, with 14 bases lying between them. CDR3 sequence: CASSRVVGRDTQYF. In DNA form, the CDR3 reads TGTGCCAGTAGTAGGGTTGTGGGGAGGGATACGCAGTATTTT.

There are a few counts of this clone. The chain joins TRBV4-1 to TRBJ1-2; D perhaps matches TRBD1 (5 bases). Germline CDR1 MGHRA, CDR2 YSYEKL. The CDR3 is made up of 14 amino acids. V dropped 4 bases and J dropped 7 bases, with 16 bases sitting between them. The CDR3 loop is CASSPEGQVTGYTF. The CDR3 nucleotides read TGCGCCAGCAGCCCCGAGGGGCAGGTTACTGGCTACACCTTC.

The genes are TRBV18 and TRBJ1-5; no clear D. V lost 3 bases and J lost 2, with 8 bases in between. This CDR3 spans 14 amino acids. The V gene's germline CDR1 is KGHSH and CDR2 LQKENI. Written as DNA, the CDR3 is TGTGCCAGCTCACCTACCACAGGCAATCAGCCCCAGCATTTT. It specifies CASSPTTGNQPQHF.

The chain combines TRBV9 with TRBJ2-1; 8 positions agree with TRBD2. The germline V gene has CDR1 SGDLS and CDR2 YYNGEE. With 1 base clipped from V and 10 bases from J, the junction kept 4 bases outside the gene matches. This CDR3 has 13 amino acids. The CDR3 here is CASSVYSGEEQFF. The CDR3 DNA is TGTGCCAGCAGCGTATATAGCGGGGAAGAGCAGTTCTTC. Combining the CDR3 with reference TRBV9 and TRBJ2-1 gives the whole variable domain DSGVTQTPKHLITATGQRVTLRCSPRSGDLSVYWYQQSLDQGLQFLIQYYNGEERAKGNILERFSAQQFPDLHSELNLSSLELGDSALYFCASSVYSGEEQFFGPGTRLTVL.

The genes are TRBV18 and TRBJ1-2, with 8 bases aligning to TRBD1. Looked up from germline, CDR1 is KGHSH and CDR2 is LQKENI. This CDR3 spans 14 amino acids. The V and J ends lost 4 bases and 1 base, in that order; junction bases with no gene match: 2. This chain's CDR3 is CASSQGQDNYGYTF. In nucleotides, the CDR3 is TGTGCCAGCTCACAGGGACAGGATAACTATGGCTACACCTTC.

Only a few counts were recorded for this clone. The V and J genes are TRBV10-2 and TRBJ1-6; no clear D. V lost 0 bases and J lost 9, with 0 bases in between. The CDR3 is 11 residues long. CDR1 is WSHSY and CDR2 is SAAADI in the germline V gene. DNA of the CDR3: TGCGCCAGCAGTGAGTCTTCACCCCTCCACTTT. Translated, it gives CASSESSPLHF.

The V and J genes are TRBV6-5 and TRBJ2-1; D could derive from TRBD1 or TRBD2 (5 bases each). Trimming removed 2 bases at V and 15 bases at J, with 17 bases between. Germline CDR1 reads MNHEY; CDR2 reads SVGAGI. This CDR3 contains 13 residues. The CDR3 nucleotides are TGTGCCAGCAGTTACCCTTCCGGGGCCAGGTGGTTCTTC. Its protein is CASSYPSGARWFF.

The chain combines TRBV10-1 with TRBJ2-1; 7 nucleotides match TRBD1. The CDR3 consists of 14 residues. CDR1 is WNHNN, CDR2 SYGVQD, per germline (reference sequence). The J segment lost 7 bases and the V segment lost 1 base, leaving 4 bases of the junction unmatched. The CDR3 nucleotides read TGCGCCAGCAGTGAGTACCGGGACAGTAATGAGCAGTTCTTC. This gives the protein CASSEYRDSNEQFF.

Notes on this clone: The junction differs from germline at one of its ends, possibly a read error. The chain employs TRBV27 and TRBJ2-7; the D gene is possibly TRBD2 (5 bases). Germline V gene lookup returns CDR1 MNHEY and CDR2 SMNVEV (reference sequence). The CDR3 is 14 residues long. The CDR3 nucleotides are TGTGCCAGCAGTGTATCGGACTGGACCTACGAGCAGTACTTC. It specifies CASSVSDWTYEQYF.

The chain couples TRBV6-1 to TRBJ1-6; D gene uncertain. The CDR3 has 16 amino acids. V was cut by 3 bases and J by 7 bases, with 16 bases left in between. The germline V gene encodes CDR1 MNHNS and CDR2 SASEGT. CDR3 region: CASSDDTSRMNSPLHF. The DNA of the CDR3 is TGTGCCAGCAGTGACGACACCTCAAGGATGAATTCACCCCTCCACTTT.

This clone has only a few counts. The rearrangement joins TRBV27 to TRBJ1-1; 12 bases line up with TRBD1. V lost 8 bases and J lost 10; bases outside the gene matches: 11. This CDR3 comprises 14 residues. Germline-derived CDR1 and CDR2 are MNHEY and SMNVEV (reference sequence). The CDR3 region is CASRSRDRGRGAFF. CDR3 DNA: TGTGCCAGCCGATCCCGGGACAGGGGGCGGGGAGCTTTCTTT.

The V and J genes are TRBV19 and TRBJ1-6; TRBD1 aligns across 10 bases. The CDR3 spans 16 residues. The ends lost 3 bases at V and 8 bases at J; junction bases unmatched: 7. Germline-derived CDR1 and CDR2 are LNHDA and SQIVND (reference sequence). The CDR3 loop is CASSITTGTGDSPLHF. The CDR3 nucleotides are TGTGCCAGTAGTATCACTACCGGGACAGGGGATTCACCCCTCCACTTT.

Here the CDR3 reads CASSYLTGGARGYTF. The CDR3 coding sequence is TGTGCCAGCAGTTACCTGACAGGGGGCGCGCGGGGCTACACCTTC. The chain employs TRBV6-5 and TRBJ1-2; 10 positions match TRBD1. The J segment lost 8 bases and the V segment lost 2 bases, leaving 8 bases of the junction unmatched. The length of the CDR3 is 15 residues. The germline V gene has CDR1 MNHEY and CDR2 SVGAGI.

The V and J genes are TRBV11-2 and TRBJ1-5; weak D call: TRBD1 (6 bases). The germline V and J ends were trimmed by 1 base and 3 bases, with 10 bases remaining between them. CDR3 length: 15 amino acids. Germline loops: CDR1 SGHAT, CDR2 FQNNGV. CDR3 sequence reads: CASSLAGGLNQPQHF. CDR3 nucleotides: TGTGCCAGCAGCTTAGCGGGGGGCCTCAATCAGCCCCAGCATTTT.

About this clone: Germline and junction disagree at one end, which may indicate a read error. The V and J genes are TRBV10-1 and TRBJ1-2; no definite D call. Germline CDR1 WNHNN, CDR2 SYGVQD (reference sequence). The CDR3 length is 9 residues. The CDR3 region is CASIQRGNF. The CDR3 coding sequence is TGCGCCAGCATCCAACGTGGGAATTTC.

V and J are TRBV2 and TRBJ2-3; TRBD2 matches 7 bases. The CDR3 runs to 16 residues. Losses at the gene ends were 0 bases for V and 1 base for J; bases not matched to a gene: 4. Germline V gives CDR1 SNHLY, CDR2 FYNNEI. CDR3 coding DNA: TGTGCCAGCAGTGAAGCATATCGGGGGGGCACAGATACGCAGTATTTT. Translation: CASSEAYRGGTDTQYF.

As regards this clone: Other nucleotide sequences from this sample produce the same CDR3. V gene TRBV5-1 combines with J gene TRBJ2-5; 10 positions agree with TRBD1. Germline-derived CDR1 and CDR2 are SGHRS and YFSETQ. Unmatched junction bases numbered 2, after V lost 2 bases and J lost 4 bases. This CDR3 has 14 amino acids. CDR3 residues: CASSLGTGAETQYF. CDR3 coding DNA: TGCGCCAGCAGCTTAGGGACAGGGGCAGAGACCCAGTACTTC. Full variable domain (rest looked up from reference TRBV5-1 and TRBJ2-5): KAGVTQTPRYLIKTRGQQVTLSCSPISGHRSVSWYQQTPGQGLQFLFEYFSETQRNKGNFPGRFSGRQFSNSRSEMNVSTLELGDSALYLCASSLGTGAETQYFGPGTRLLVL.

The rearrangement uses TRBV5-1 and TRBJ2-3; D not certain. Germline CDR1 reads SGHRS; CDR2 reads YFSETQ. Between the trimmed V and J ends, which lost 0 bases and 2 bases, there was a span of 16 bases. The CDR3 loop spans 17 amino acids. The CDR3 region is CASSLAGRVQNTDTQYF. CDR3 in DNA: TGCGCCAGCAGCTTGGCAGGCCGGGTCCAGAACACAGATACGCAGTATTTT.

The gene calls are TRBV23-1 and TRBJ2-7, with TRBD1 as a possible D gene (6 bases). TRBV23-1 is classed as an ORF, of uncertain function. This CDR3 has 12 residues. V lost 7 bases, J lost 3 bases, and 10 bases lay in between. The CDR3 spells CASNKQGYEQYV. The CDR3 DNA is TGCGCCAGCAACAAACAGGGCTACGAGCAGTACGTC.

The rearrangement joins TRBV2 to TRBJ1-1; D unresolved. Germline V CDR1 and CDR2: SNHLY, FYNNEI. Between the trimmed V and J ends, which lost 6 bases and 1 base, there was a span of 6 bases. CDR3 length: 12 residues. The CDR3 DNA reads as TGTGCCAGCAGCAGACCGAACACTGAAGCTTTCTTT. It translates to CASSRPNTEAFF.

A remark on this clone: In the same sample, other DNA sequences code for this CDR3. This chain joins TRBV19 and TRBJ1-3; TRBD1 might be the D (5 bases). CDR1 and CDR2 from the germline V gene are LNHDA and SQIVND (reference sequence). V dropped 3 bases and J dropped 3 bases, with 9 bases sitting between them. The CDR3 length is 14 residues. Here the CDR3 DNA reads TGTGCCAGTAGTATCGGAGGGGATGGAAACACCATATATTTT. It codes for CASSIGGDGNTIYF.

V gene TRBV5-5 combines with J gene TRBJ1-5; D uncertain. The CDR3 sequence is 13 residues long. In germline, CDR1 is SGHKS, CDR2 YYEKEE (reference sequence). V gave up 2 bases and J gave up 3 bases, with 6 bases separating them. The CDR3 region has the DNA TGTGCCAGCAGCTTAATAGCCAATCAGCCCCAGCATTTT. This sequence encodes CASSLIANQPQHF. The full variable domain, completed using reference TRBV5-5 and TRBJ1-5, is DAGVTQSPTHLIKTRGQQVTLRCSPISGHKSVSWYQQVLGQGPQFIFQYYEKEERGRGNFPDRFSARQFPNYSSELNVNALLLGDSALYLCASSLIANQPQHFGDGTRLSIL.